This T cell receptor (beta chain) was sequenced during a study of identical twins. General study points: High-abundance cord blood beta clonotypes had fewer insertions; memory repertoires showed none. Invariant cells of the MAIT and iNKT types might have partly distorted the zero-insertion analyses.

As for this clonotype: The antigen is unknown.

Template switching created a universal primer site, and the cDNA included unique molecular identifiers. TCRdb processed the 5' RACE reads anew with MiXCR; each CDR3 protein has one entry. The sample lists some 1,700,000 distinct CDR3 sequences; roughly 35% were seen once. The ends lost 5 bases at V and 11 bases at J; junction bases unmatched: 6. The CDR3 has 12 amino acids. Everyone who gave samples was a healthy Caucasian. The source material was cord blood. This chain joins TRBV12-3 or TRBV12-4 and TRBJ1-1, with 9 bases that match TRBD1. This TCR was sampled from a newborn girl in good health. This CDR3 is CASSPGTGRAFF. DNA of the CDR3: TGTGCCAGCAGTCCCGGGACAGGGAGGGCTTTCTTT.